The 3 T cell receptor beta chains listed next were all sequenced from one sample in a study of shared clonotypes between healthy human individuals. Data came from immunoSEQ multiplex PCR; TCRdb stores just in-frame clones and leaves some out. Of 950,000 to 1,100,000 clones in the sample, about 75% were seen once. The sample was memory CD4+ T cells sorted from blood. The subset is: CD45RA-negative fraction. The receptors shown here come from a man aged 18 to 30 in good health.

V usage is TRBV18 and J usage is TRBJ2-1, with TRBD2 matching over 10 bases. The CDR3 length is 15 residues. Per the germline V gene, CDR1 is KGHSH and CDR2 is LQKENI. V lost 1 base, J lost 7 bases, and 4 bases stayed unmatched. The CDR3 coding sequence is TGTGCCAGCTCACCACAGCGGGAGGGAACAAATGAGCAGTTCTTC. It translates to CASSPQREGTNEQFF.

This clone was observed once. This chain connects TRBV5-1 to TRBJ2-7, with TRBD1 matching over 8 bases. From germline, CDR1 is SGHRS and CDR2 YFSETQ. V trimming: 4 bases; J trimming: 6 bases; junction bases outside the gene matches: 9. This CDR3 is built from 14 residues. CDR3 coding DNA: TGCGCCAGCAGCCCCGATCAGGGGGCGGGCGAGCAGTACTTC. Translated: CASSPDQGAGEQYF. Full variable domain (rest looked up from reference TRBV5-1 and TRBJ2-7): KAGVTQTPRYLIKTRGQQVTLSCSPISGHRSVSWYQQTPGQGLQFLFEYFSETQRNKGNFPGRFSGRQFSNSRSEMNVSTLELGDSALYLCASSPDQGAGEQYFGPGTRLTVT.

The sample holds a few counts of this clone. The J gene is TRBJ2-6, the V gene TRBV14; D gene ambiguous. This CDR3 contains 17 residues. The ends were cut back, 1 base at V and 2 bases at J, with 12 bases in the middle. Germline V CDR1 and CDR2: SGHDN, FVKESK. CDR3 DNA: TGTGCCAGCAGCCAAGGCTCAACGTGGGCTGGGGCCAACGTCCTGACTTTC. It yields the protein CASSQGSTWAGANVLTF.